This TCR beta chain was captured in a study of cytomegalovirus exposure and HLA in healthy donors. Study-wide findings and caveats: The authors excluded some V segments, including TRBV6-2 and TRBV6-3, as indistinguishable. A missense DCLRE1C variant was associated with V- and J-gene trimming of TCR beta chains in a later analysis, and an independent cohort replicated the association. Presence/absence comparisons presumed near-even sequencing depth among donors. According to reports, the classifier identified cytomegalovirus status with high specificity and sensitivity.

Losses at the gene ends were 6 bases for V and 5 bases for J; bases not matched to a gene: 9. The CDR3 has 14 amino acids. Per the germline V gene, CDR1 is LNHDA and CDR2 is SQIVND (reference sequence). PCR used 60 Vbeta primers and 13 Jbeta primers. The data were produced by immunoSEQ multiplex PCR, yet TCRdb's version contains in-frame clones alone and is incomplete. The sample records some 60,000 clones, about 87% being singletons. This clone was recorded a few times. Its antigen is still unknown. This clonotype was sampled from a man aged 18-30 years in good health and CMV-seronegative. The chain combines TRBV19 with TRBJ1-1, with 7 bases fitting TRBD1. The sequenced sample was PBMCs. CDR3 nucleotide sequence: TGTGCCAGTAGCCATACAGGGGCCGGGACTGAAGCTTTCTTT. Protein: CASSHTGAGTEAFF.